This T cell receptor beta chain is drawn from a study of blood T cell dynamics during melanoma immunotherapy. About this clone: Its antigen is unidentified.

This CDR3 contains 15 residues. Germline V gives CDR1 LNHNV, CDR2 YYDKDF (reference sequence). With 1 base clipped from V and 4 bases from J, the junction kept 2 bases outside the gene matches. Regarding the study as a whole: At W3, later disease-control patients showed bifurcated PBMC repertoire changes, unlike progressors.

Sequencing was performed with immunoSEQ multiplex PCR; in TCRdb, only in-frame clones are kept and a portion is missing. The table includes some 12,000 clones, about four fifths detected once. The time point was: week 3, after first cycle of checkpoint inhibitor. Blood was drawn before treatment and at week 3 after checkpoint blockade. The receptor comes from a human donor with melanoma. The sample here was blood, taken from a patient treated with checkpoint blockade. This sequence joins TRBV15 and TRBJ2-3, with 10 positions matching TRBD2. The CDR3 coding sequence is TGTGCCACCAGCAGAGGAAGCGGGGGGGCAGATACGCAGTATTTT. The encoded protein is CATSRGSGGADTQYF. The entire variable domain, with the rest obtained from reference TRBV15 and TRBJ2-3, is as follows: DAMVIQNPRYQVTQFGKPVTLSCSQTLNHNVMYWYQQKSSQAPKLLFHYYDKDFNNEADTPDNFQSRRPNTSFCFLDIRSPGLGDTAMYLCATSRGSGGADTQYFGPGTRLTVL.